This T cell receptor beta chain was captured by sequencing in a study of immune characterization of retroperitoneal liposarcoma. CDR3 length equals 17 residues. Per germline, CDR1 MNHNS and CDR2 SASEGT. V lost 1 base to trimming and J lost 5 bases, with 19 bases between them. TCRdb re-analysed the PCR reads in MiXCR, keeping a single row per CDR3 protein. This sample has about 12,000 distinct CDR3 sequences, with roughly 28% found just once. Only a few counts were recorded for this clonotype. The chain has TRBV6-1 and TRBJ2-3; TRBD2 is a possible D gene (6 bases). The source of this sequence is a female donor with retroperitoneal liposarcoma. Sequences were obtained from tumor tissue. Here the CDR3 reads CASSEESWGVQVDTQYF. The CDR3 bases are TGTGCCAGCAGTGAAGAGTCTTGGGGGGTTCAGGTAGATACGCAGTATTTT.